This TCR beta chain was identified during a study of blood T cell repertoires in COVID-19. Study-level background: From the United States, Italy and Spain came samples of acute and convalescent COVID-19. PBMCs, B-cell-depleted T cells, or T cells were the source of the cDNA or gDNA that made up the material.

CDR3 length: 15 residues. Germline V lookup: CDR1 SGHTA, CDR2 FQGNSA. With 5 bases removed from V and 5 bases from J, the gap between germline ends came to 17 bases. Per the original data handling: Using reference gene primer amplification, nucleated cell counts were estimated. The repertoire was sequenced with immunoSEQ multiplex PCR; TCRdb's copy has only in-frame clones and lacks some. V, J and clone size reflect that table, while D and trimming were determined from the DNA. The table lists 100,000 or so clones, roughly 80% of them singletons. Source material: peripheral blood. The source is a man in his sixties or seventies with active or convalescent COVID-19. This chain links TRBV7-2 with TRBJ2-3, with D unclear. The CDR3 loop is CASSQQSLRLDTQYF. In DNA form, the CDR3 reads TGTGCCAGCAGCCAACAGTCACTTCGGCTAGATACGCAGTATTTT. The full variable domain, with the rest looked up from reference TRBV7-2 and TRBJ2-3, is GAGVSQSPSNKVTEKGKDVELRCDPISGHTALYWYRQSLGQGLEFLIYFQGNSAPDKSGLPSDRFSAERTGGSVSTLTIQRTQQEDSAVYLCASSQQSLRLDTQYFGPGTRLTVL.